A selection of T cell receptor beta chains follows, all from one sample in a study of T-cell memory formation after mild COVID-19. In TCRdb, the 5' RACE reads were re-called with MiXCR into one record per CDR3 protein. The table includes about 560,000 distinct CDR3 sequences, less than 25% detected once. The sequencing sample was made of PBMCs or a T cell subset sorted from them (not recorded which). These receptors originate from an adult woman who had mild COVID-19 (a few samples of this study predate the infection). Cell type and time point are not known. CDR3s include the opening cysteine and the closing phenylalanine or tryptophan. A D gene is named only where the DNA matches it firmly.

cdr3_aa: CASSPTKDYGYTF
j_call: TRBJ1-2
d_call: .
v_call: TRBV4-2

cdr3_aa: CASSFAGSGYTF
j_call: TRBJ1-2
d_call: .
v_call: TRBV5-1

cdr3_aa: CASSFPLAGAYQETQYF
j_call: TRBJ2-5
d_call: TRBD2
v_call: TRBV12-3/TRBV12-4

cdr3_aa: CSVETDRINYGYTF
j_call: TRBJ1-2
d_call: .
v_call: TRBV29-1

cdr3_aa: CASSPSGRWNSPLHF
j_call: TRBJ1-6
d_call: .
v_call: TRBV7-6

cdr3_aa: CASSLERQSNSPLHF
j_call: TRBJ1-6
d_call: .
v_call: TRBV12-3/TRBV12-4

cdr3_aa: CATHTGRNQPQHF
j_call: TRBJ1-5
d_call: .
v_call: TRBV15

cdr3_aa: CASSQEGGSRNEQFF
j_call: TRBJ2-1
d_call: TRBD2
v_call: TRBV4-2

cdr3_aa: CASSVGSQGRAEAFF
j_call: TRBJ1-1
d_call: .
v_call: TRBV9

cdr3_aa: CASSLAGTGRQETQYF
j_call: TRBJ2-5
d_call: TRBD1
v_call: TRBV12-3/TRBV12-4

cdr3_aa: CASSSTPPGKGTDTQYF
j_call: TRBJ2-3
d_call: .
v_call: TRBV5-1

cdr3_aa: CASSFGVRETQYF
j_call: TRBJ2-5
d_call: .
v_call: TRBV7-7

cdr3_aa: CASSSSTGPQPQHF
j_call: TRBJ1-5
d_call: .
v_call: TRBV7-9

cdr3_aa: CASSLKYYGYTF
j_call: TRBJ1-2
d_call: .
v_call: TRBV12-3/TRBV12-4

cdr3_aa: CASSYNRGRGYGYTF
j_call: TRBJ1-2
d_call: TRBD1
v_call: TRBV12-3/TRBV12-4

cdr3_aa: CASSEARLATDTQYF
j_call: TRBJ2-3
d_call: TRBD2
v_call: TRBV2

cdr3_aa: CASSLAAGRDQNTEAFF
j_call: TRBJ1-1
d_call: .
v_call: TRBV7-9

cdr3_aa: CASSDRGTQETQYF
j_call: TRBJ2-5
d_call: TRBD1
v_call: TRBV12-3/TRBV12-4

cdr3_aa: CASSPLLAGSRGETQYF
j_call: TRBJ2-5
d_call: TRBD2
v_call: TRBV12-3/TRBV12-4

cdr3_aa: CASSLSGQSNQPQHF
j_call: TRBJ1-5
d_call: TRBD1
v_call: TRBV5-1

cdr3_aa: CASSPYRGRDEQYF
j_call: TRBJ2-7
d_call: TRBD1
v_call: TRBV12-3/TRBV12-4

cdr3_aa: CASRNRDTSYEQYF
j_call: TRBJ2-7
d_call: .
v_call: TRBV11-1

cdr3_aa: CASSLGTHQPQHF
j_call: TRBJ1-5
d_call: .
v_call: TRBV5-5

cdr3_aa: CATSDPGLRASTDTQYF
j_call: TRBJ2-3
d_call: TRBD2
v_call: TRBV24-1

cdr3_aa: CSVSPTDENTEAFF
j_call: TRBJ1-1
d_call: .
v_call: TRBV29-1

cdr3_aa: CASSYGMNTEAFF
j_call: TRBJ1-1
d_call: .
v_call: TRBV6-5

cdr3_aa: CASSSEGASGSSYNEQFF
j_call: TRBJ2-1
d_call: TRBD2
v_call: TRBV3-1

cdr3_aa: CASSGDRVGSAFF
j_call: TRBJ1-1
d_call: TRBD1
v_call: TRBV5-1

cdr3_aa: CSAREMGEGRNNEQFF
j_call: TRBJ2-1
d_call: TRBD2
v_call: TRBV20-1

cdr3_aa: CASSLVRRQTYNEQFF
j_call: TRBJ2-1
d_call: .
v_call: TRBV5-1

cdr3_aa: CASSVGGTEAFF
j_call: TRBJ1-1
d_call: .
v_call: TRBV9

cdr3_aa: CATSDRRGGYPDTQYF
j_call: TRBJ2-3
d_call: TRBD2
v_call: TRBV24-1

cdr3_aa: CASSLPRTGFNTEAFF
j_call: TRBJ1-1
d_call: TRBD1
v_call: TRBV5-6

cdr3_aa: CASSLVGSRTSYEQYF
j_call: TRBJ2-7
d_call: .
v_call: TRBV5-6

cdr3_aa: CASTPGRGSYEQYF
j_call: TRBJ2-7
d_call: .
v_call: TRBV9

cdr3_aa: CASSVEGMANEQYF
j_call: TRBJ2-7
d_call: .
v_call: TRBV9